This TCR beta chain was profiled in a study of molecular identifiers for immune sequencing clone quantification. There are 15 residues in the CDR3. V shed 5 bases, J shed 4 bases, and the junction held 7 bases outside the gene matches. Germline lookup yields CDR1 SGHTA and CDR2 FQGNSA. This clonotype was recorded many times. One entry per CDR3 protein, called by TCRdb with MiXCR from the PCR reads. The repertoire holds 88,000 or so distinct CDR3 sequences, with around 20% as singletons. Sorted naive CD8 T cells were those defined as CD8+CD4-CCR7+CD45RA+. This clonotype originated in a human donor in good health. Some libraries in this study had Jurkat cell RNA spiked in. The chain links TRBV7-2 to TRBJ2-7; TRBD1 matches 11 bases. What was sequenced was naive CD8+ T cells from blood, with Jurkat cell RNA spiked in. Stated subset: FACS-sorted CD8+CD4-CCR7+CD45RA+ naive T cells. Here the CDR3 reads CASSPRDRGWYEQYF. Written as DNA, the CDR3 is TGTGCCAGCAGCCCACGGGACAGGGGGTGGTACGAGCAGTACTTC.